The 19 T cell receptor beta chains in this list originate from one sample, sequenced in a study of memory CD4+ T cells and cytomegalovirus serostatus. The sort gate was single viable CD3+CD4+CD8-CD45RO+ cells for memory CD4+ T cells. Clones were read by immunoSEQ multiplex PCR, and TCRdb kept only the in-frame ones, dropping some. This sample yields around 50,000 clones, of which 78% are seen a single time; approximately 0.7% belongs to the top ten. The source material was memory CD4+ T cells from blood. All receptors come from an adult in good health and CMV-seronegative.

The V call is TRBV15, the J call TRBJ2-2; TRBD1 matches at 11 bases. Germline CDR1 and CDR2: LNHNV and YYDKDF (reference sequence). The CDR3 is 16 residues long. The ends lost 1 base at V and 5 bases at J; junction bases unmatched: 3. The CDR3 region has the DNA TGTGCCACCAGCAGAGGCTGGGACAGGGGGACCGGGGAGCTGTTTTTT. It encodes CATSRGWDRGTGELFF.

This chain links TRBV28 with TRBJ1-5; the match to TRBD1 covers 7 bases. V shed 8 bases, J shed 3 bases, and the junction held 7 bases outside the gene matches. Germline CDR1 is MDHEN and CDR2 is SYDVKM. This CDR3 region has 14 residues. The CDR3, as DNA: TGTGCCAGCTCTAACGGACAGGTCAATCAGCCCCAGCATTTT. Translating gives CASSNGQVNQPQHF.

This chain uses TRBV5-6 with TRBJ2-7; D gene uncertain. The CDR3 loop spans 14 amino acids. Between the trimmed V and J ends, which lost 2 bases and 7 bases, there was a span of 16 bases. Germline values: CDR1 SGHDT, CDR2 YYEEEE. CDR3 DNA sequence: TGTGCCAGCAGCTTTGTGGGTTATCCATGGGAGCAGTACTTC. It specifies CASSFVGYPWEQYF.

The chain couples TRBV29-1 to TRBJ2-7; no clear D gene. V shed 3 bases and J shed 6 bases, with 15 bases lying between them. This CDR3 has 13 residues. Germline assignment: CDR1 SQVTM and CDR2 ANQGSEA. CDR3 amino acids: CSVEGRLGSEQYF. The DNA for the CDR3 is TGCAGCGTTGAGGGCAGGTTAGGATCCGAGCAGTACTTC.

This rearrangement joins TRBV6-5 to TRBJ2-3; D gene ambiguous. With 7 bases removed from V and 4 bases from J, the gap between germline ends came to 0 bases. Germline V gene lookup returns CDR1 MNHEY and CDR2 SVGAGI. This CDR3 contains 9 residues. As DNA, the CDR3 is TGTGCCAGCACAGATACGCAGTATTTT. Its translation: CASTDTQYF.

This clone came up once. The V gene is TRBV5-8, the J gene TRBJ2-1, with 9 bases matching TRBD1. In germline, CDR1 is SGHTS, CDR2 YDEGEE. Trimming at V came to 0 bases and at J to 7 bases, leaving 5 bases not matched to a gene. CDR3 length: 15 amino acids. The CDR3 sequence: CASSLGQGGRNEQFF. The CDR3 DNA reads as TGTGCCAGCAGCTTGGGACAGGGGGGCCGAAATGAGCAGTTCTTC.

This chain uses TRBV2 with TRBJ2-7, with TRBD1 identical over 11 bases. Looked up from germline, CDR1 is SNHLY and CDR2 is FYNNEI. The junction had 10 bases not matched to a gene; V was cut back by 6 bases and J by 6 bases. The length of the CDR3 is 15 residues. DNA for the CDR3: TGTGCCAGCAGACCGGGACAGGGGGAGGCTAGCGAGCAGTACTTC. It specifies CASRPGQGEASEQYF.

This clone has only a few counts. The chain carries TRBV5-4 and TRBJ1-3; the D gene is possibly TRBD1 (5 bases). This CDR3 is built from 13 residues. V shed 2 bases and J shed 5 bases, with 8 bases lying between them. The germline gives CDR1 SGHNT, CDR2 YYREEE (reference sequence). The CDR3 DNA is TGTGCCAGCAGCTTAGAGGGGCGAAACACCATATATTTT. It encodes CASSLEGRNTIYF.

The chain links TRBV9 to TRBJ2-2; TRBD2 might be the D (5 bases). The V gene lost 3 bases and the J gene lost 2 bases, with 11 bases spanning the gap. This CDR3 spans 15 amino acids. Germline CDR1 is SGDLS and CDR2 is YYNGEE. In DNA, the CDR3 is TGTGCCAGCAGCGGAGCGGCAGGAAACACCGGGGAGCTGTTTTTT. It codes for CASSGAAGNTGELFF.

This clone showed up just once. The chain uses TRBV5-4 and TRBJ1-1; D gene uncertain. The CDR3 consists of 13 residues. Per germline, CDR1 SGHNT and CDR2 YYREEE (reference sequence). V lost 2 bases, J lost 4 bases, and 9 bases lay in between. The CDR3 reads CASSLPGFTEAFF. CDR3 nucleotide sequence: TGTGCCAGCAGCTTACCAGGATTCACTGAAGCTTTCTTT. The full variable domain, its missing parts supplied by reference TRBV5-4 and TRBJ1-1, is ETGVTQSPTHLIKTRGQQVTLRCSSQSGHNTVSWYQQALGQGPQFIFQYYREEENGRGNFPPRFSGLQFPNYSSELNVNALELDDSALYLCASSLPGFTEAFFGQGTRLTVV.

V and J are TRBV5-1 and TRBJ1-3; 7 bases map to TRBD1. Germline values: CDR1 SGHRS, CDR2 YFSETQ. V gave up 2 bases and J gave up 0 bases; unmatched junction bases: 8. The CDR3 has 17 amino acids. The CDR3 coding sequence is TGCGCCAGCAGCTTCGGTGGGACAGCGAGCTCTGGAAACACCATATATTTT. Translated: CASSFGGTASSGNTIYF.

The rearrangement uses TRBV27 and TRBJ1-2; D gene uncertain. The germline V gene encodes CDR1 MNHEY and CDR2 SMNVEV (reference sequence). The CDR3 is 13 residues long. Trimming removed 6 bases from V and 8 bases from J, with 16 bases in between. CDR3 sequence reads: CASRSAKGYGYTF. CDR3 coding DNA: TGTGCCAGCAGGTCGGCGAAAGGGTACGGCTACACCTTC.

This rearrangement joins TRBV6-5 to TRBJ2-7, with D uncertain. Germline lookup yields CDR1 MNHEY and CDR2 SVGAGI. The CDR3 has 13 residues. V was trimmed by 6 bases and J by 2 bases, leaving 11 bases between them. CDR3 amino acids: CASSRAGTYEQYF. DNA for the CDR3: TGTGCCAGCAGCCGGGCAGGAACCTACGAGCAGTACTTC.

The chain uses TRBV2 and TRBJ2-1; 11 bases fit TRBD1. This CDR3 region has 15 residues. The germline CDR1 and CDR2 sequences are SNHLY and FYNNEI. V gave up 2 bases and J gave up 6 bases; unmatched junction bases: 3. The CDR3 region is CASSETGTGGNEQFF. The CDR3 DNA reads as TGTGCCAGCAGTGAAACCGGGACAGGGGGCAATGAGCAGTTCTTC. Full variable domain (outside the CDR3, taken from reference TRBV2 and TRBJ2-1): EPEVTQTPSHQVTQMGQEVILRCVPISNHLYFYWYRQILGQKVEFLVSFYNNEISEKSEIFDDQFSVERPDGSNFTLKIRSTKLEDSAMYFCASSETGTGGNEQFFGPGTRLTVL.

The chain has TRBV6-1 and TRBJ2-2; the D gene is possibly TRBD1 (6 bases). The CDR3 runs to 15 residues. The V gene lost 8 bases and the J gene lost 4 bases, with 17 bases spanning the gap. CDR1 and CDR2 from the germline V gene are MNHNS and SASEGT. This chain's CDR3 is CASDLALQGTGELFF. The CDR3 DNA sequence: TGTGCCAGCGATTTAGCGTTACAGGGCACCGGGGAGCTGTTTTTT.

The chain combines TRBV15 with TRBJ2-7, with 11 nucleotides matching TRBD2. The germline V gene has CDR1 LNHNV and CDR2 YYDKDF (reference sequence). V dropped 3 bases and J dropped 0; count of bases not matched to a gene: 10. This CDR3 region has 18 residues. CDR3 in amino acids: CATSREQIAGGSSYEQYF. The CDR3 nucleotides are TGTGCCACCAGCAGGGAGCAAATAGCGGGAGGGAGCTCCTACGAGCAGTACTTC.

This sequence joins TRBV30 and TRBJ2-1; perhaps TRBD2 as D (5 bases). V dropped 8 bases and J dropped 7 bases, with 12 bases sitting between them. Germline V gives CDR1 GTSNPN, CDR2 SVGIG (reference sequence). The CDR3 runs to 11 residues. CDR3 coding DNA: TGTGCCGTCGCTACTAGGAATGAGCAGTTCTTC. It yields the protein CAVATRNEQFF.

This chain joins TRBV11-1 and TRBJ2-7, with D tentatively TRBD1 (6 bases). The CDR3 contains 15 residues. CDR1 and CDR2 (germline): SGHAT, FQDESV (reference sequence). Trimming removed 7 bases at V and 5 bases at J, with 21 bases between. The CDR3 region is CASTPQGALRNEQYF. The CDR3 bases are TGTGCCAGCACCCCACAGGGAGCCCTTCGTAACGAGCAGTACTTC. Based on the CDR3 plus reference TRBV11-1 and TRBJ2-7, the full variable domain is EAEVAQSPRYKITEKSQAVAFWCDPISGHATLYWYRQILGQGPELLVQFQDESVVDDSQLPKDRFSAERLKGVDSTLKIQPAELGDSAMYLCASTPQGALRNEQYFGPGTRLTVT.

The chain recombines TRBV2 with TRBJ2-6; TRBD1 might be the D (6 bases). V shed 2 bases and J shed 0 bases, with 17 bases lying between them. The CDR3 is 19 residues long. Germline V gene lookup returns CDR1 SNHLY and CDR2 FYNNEI. This CDR3 is CASSERVVAGDSGANVLTF. CDR3 in DNA: TGTGCCAGCAGTGAAAGGGTGGTGGCAGGGGACTCTGGGGCCAACGTCCTGACTTTC.